This TCR beta chain was obtained from a study of persistence of HIV-infected CD4 T cells. The libraries were made with immunoSEQ version 4 in survey mode. Measured with immunoSEQ multiplex PCR; TCRdb has only the in-frame clones, and not every one. Of tens of thousands of clones listed, around 67% are singletons. Regarding this clone: The antigen is not known.

Overall study results and limits: Antigen-responding cells were enriched for degenerate expanded CDR3beta sequences.

Overlapping HIV-1 Gag 15-mer peptides at roughly 1 ug per peptide per mL were used. Responding CD4+ T cells were sorted by upregulation of both CD40 ligand and CD69. Donors had CD4+ T cell counts above 400 cells/uL and were CMV-seropositive. This receptor was taken from an adult man with HIV who was CMV-seropositive. The sample was CD4+ T cells sorted from PBMCs after roughly 20-hour stimulation, taken from a patient who received antiretroviral therapy.

The chain's CDR3 is CASSTPQPGQGNYGYTF. The CDR3 DNA is TGTGCCAGCAGTACCCCTCAACCGGGACAGGGAAACTATGGCTACACCTTC. The chain recombines TRBV28 with TRBJ1-2; 9 bases line up with TRBD1. The CDR3 has 17 amino acids. The V gene's germline CDR1 is MDHEN and CDR2 SYDVKM. Trimming removed 5 bases from V and 2 bases from J; junction bases left unmatched: 12.